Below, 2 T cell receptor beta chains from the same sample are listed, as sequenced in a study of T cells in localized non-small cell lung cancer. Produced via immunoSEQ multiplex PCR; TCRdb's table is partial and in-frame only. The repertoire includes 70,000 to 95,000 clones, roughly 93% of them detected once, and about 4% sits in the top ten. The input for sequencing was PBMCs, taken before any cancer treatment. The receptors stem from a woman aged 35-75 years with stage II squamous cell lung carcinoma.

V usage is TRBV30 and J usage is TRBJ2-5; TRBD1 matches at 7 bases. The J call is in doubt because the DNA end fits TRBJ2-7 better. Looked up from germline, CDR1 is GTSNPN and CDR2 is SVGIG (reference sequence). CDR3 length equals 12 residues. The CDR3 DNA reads TGTGCCTGGGCCCAACAGGGGCGCGAGCAGTACTTC. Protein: CAWAQQGREQYF.

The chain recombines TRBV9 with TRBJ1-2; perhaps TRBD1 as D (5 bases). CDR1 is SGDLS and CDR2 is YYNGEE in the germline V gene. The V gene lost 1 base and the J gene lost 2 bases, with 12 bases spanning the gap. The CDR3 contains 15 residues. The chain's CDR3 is CASSVFLGPNYGYTF. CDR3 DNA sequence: TGTGCCAGCAGCGTATTTCTGGGACCAAACTATGGCTACACCTTC.